Reported below is one T cell receptor beta chain. Its antigen is currently unknown. Collection of blood occurred at baseline, at cycle 4 day 1, and at cycle 7 day 1. The record originates from a study of OX40 agonist ivuxolimab in advanced cancers. Profiling relied on immunoSEQ multiplex PCR, and the TCRdb table lists in-frame clones only, not all of them. The sample has 50,000 to 60,000 clones; approximately 90% are singletons. Whole-study results and caveats: The average count of expanded clones was higher among CD8+ T cells than among CD4+. Also present in some nonresponders was a low level of normalized T-cell clonal expansion.

The CDR3 is 14 residues long. Trimming left V 0 bases short and J 9 bases short, with 12 bases between. Per germline, CDR1 SGHRS and CDR2 YFSETQ. The TCR was taken from an adult with an advanced solid tumor such as melanoma, head and neck, liver or kidney cancer. The genes are TRBV5-1 and TRBJ1-4; D is perhaps TRBD1 (6 bases). The sample consisted of CD4+ or CD8+ T cells sorted from blood, taken in a trial of the OX40 agonist ivuxolimab. CDR3 sequence: CASSLDRGAQKLFF. CDR3 coding DNA: TGCGCCAGCAGCTTGGACCGGGGGGCCCAAAAACTGTTTTTT.